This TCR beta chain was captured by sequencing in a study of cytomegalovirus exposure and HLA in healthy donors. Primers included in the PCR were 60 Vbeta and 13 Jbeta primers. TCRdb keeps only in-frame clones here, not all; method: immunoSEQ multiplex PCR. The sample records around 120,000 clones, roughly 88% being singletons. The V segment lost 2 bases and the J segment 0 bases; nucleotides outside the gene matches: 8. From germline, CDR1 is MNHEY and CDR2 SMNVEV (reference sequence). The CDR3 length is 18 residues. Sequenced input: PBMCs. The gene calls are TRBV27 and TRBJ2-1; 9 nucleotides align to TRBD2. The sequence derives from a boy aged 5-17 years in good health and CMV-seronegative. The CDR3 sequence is CASSLTLLAGTSYNEQFF. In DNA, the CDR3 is TGTGCCAGCAGTTTAACCTTGCTAGCGGGGACCTCCTACAATGAGCAGTTCTTC.